The 31 T cell receptor beta chains below come from one sample, sequenced in a study of blood T cell repertoires in COVID-19. The table came from immunoSEQ multiplex PCR; TCRdb's copy has only in-frame clones and leaves some out. Of 30,000 to 45,000 clones in the sample, approximately 91% were seen once. Sequencing was carried out using peripheral blood. All receptors come from a man between 60 and 75 years old with active COVID-19.

V usage is TRBV6-6 and J usage is TRBJ2-7; 8 nucleotides agree with TRBD1. The CDR3 runs to 16 residues. Germline V gene lookup returns CDR1 MNHNY and CDR2 SVGAGI (reference sequence). J gave up 5 bases and V 2 bases, and 11 bases lay outside the gene matches. CDR3 coding DNA: TGTGCCAGCAGTTACCTCCGCCCAGGGGGCGCGGACGAGCAGTACTTC. Translation: CASSYLRPGGADEQYF.

The chain carries TRBV18 and TRBJ2-3; D is undetermined. Germline V gene lookup returns CDR1 KGHSH and CDR2 LQKENI. V shed 6 bases and J shed 3 bases, with 13 bases lying between them. The CDR3 runs to 14 residues. The CDR3 is CASSETQATDTQYF. CDR3 nucleotides: TGTGCCAGCTCGGAAACTCAGGCTACAGATACGCAGTATTTT.

The gene calls are TRBV6-5 and TRBJ1-1; D may be TRBD1 (5 bases). This CDR3 is built from 13 residues. Deletions cut 4 bases from V and 5 bases from J, with 11 bases between. CDR1 and CDR2 (germline): MNHEY, SVGAGI. The CDR3 region is CASSFSGRTEAFF. As DNA, the CDR3 is TGTGCCAGCAGTTTCTCAGGGAGGACTGAAGCTTTCTTT.

The rearrangement uses TRBV7-2 and TRBJ2-5, with TRBD2 matching over 12 bases. Germline CDR1 is SGHTA and CDR2 is FQGNSA. This CDR3 has 18 residues. J lost 0 bases, V lost 1 base, and 6 bases had no gene match. CDR3 sequence reads: CASSLVPLAGGYQETQYF. The CDR3 DNA is TGTGCCAGCAGCTTAGTGCCTCTAGCGGGAGGGTACCAAGAGACCCAGTACTTC.

V usage is TRBV18 and J usage is TRBJ2-1; the match to TRBD2 covers 9 bases. With V trimmed by 3 bases and J by 3 bases, 0 bases remained unmatched. The CDR3 is made up of 14 amino acids. Germline lookup yields CDR1 KGHSH and CDR2 LQKENI. CDR3 region: CASSPTSGYNEQFF. CDR3 in DNA: TGTGCCAGCTCACCGACTAGCGGCTACAATGAGCAGTTCTTC.

The chain employs TRBV28 and TRBJ2-6; no clear D gene. Per the germline V gene, CDR1 is MDHEN and CDR2 is SYDVKM. Trimming stripped 11 bases from V and 0 bases from J, with 11 bases between. CDR3 size: 14 residues. CDR3 DNA sequence: TGTGCCTCGAGCCCCGTCTCTGGGGCCAACGTCCTGACTTTC. Translating gives CASSPVSGANVLTF.

This clone was recorded a few times. This chain uses TRBV6-5 with TRBJ2-7; D is possibly TRBD2 (6 bases). The CDR3 contains 15 residues. Between the trimmed V and J ends, which lost 5 bases and 3 bases, there was a span of 17 bases. CDR1 MNHEY and CDR2 SVGAGI come from the germline V gene. The CDR3 sequence: CASSRLVFGHYEQYF. The CDR3 DNA reads TGTGCCAGCAGTCGACTAGTTTTTGGGCACTACGAGCAGTACTTC.

This clone was seen only once. The chain carries TRBV20-1 and TRBJ2-5; tentative D call: TRBD2 (6 bases). The V end lost 3 bases, the J end lost 1 base, and 12 bases lay between the germline ends. From germline, CDR1 is DFQATT and CDR2 SNEGSKA (reference sequence). This CDR3 spans 14 amino acids. The CDR3 DNA reads as TGCAGTGCTAGTGACTTTAGCGGCCAAGAGACCCAGTACTTC. Its translation is CSASDFSGQETQYF.

The CDR3 reads CASSSYRGGEQYF. In DNA form, the CDR3 reads TGTGCCAGCAGCTCCTACAGGGGTGGCGAGCAGTACTTC. The V gene is TRBV7-8, the J gene TRBJ2-7; 7 nucleotides agree with TRBD1. The CDR3 runs to 13 residues. CDR1 and CDR2 (germline): SGHVS, FQNEAQ. Unmatched junction bases numbered 6, after V lost 4 bases and J lost 6 bases.

The chain links TRBV28 to TRBJ1-6; 8 bases map to TRBD1. The CDR3 spans 15 residues. CDR1 is MDHEN, CDR2 SYDVKM, per germline. V lost 7 bases to trimming and J lost 13 bases; unmatched junction nucleotides: 15. CDR3 sequence: CASTETGTGIRPLHF. The CDR3 DNA is TGTGCCAGCACCGAGACGGGGACAGGTATTCGGCCCCTCCACTTT.

The chain employs TRBV7-2 and TRBJ2-5, with TRBD1 identical over 12 bases. The CDR3 has 15 amino acids. The germline CDR1 and CDR2 sequences are SGHTA and FQGNSA. Trimming removed 1 base from V and 4 bases from J; junction bases left unmatched: 1. DNA of the CDR3: TGTGCCAGCAGCTTAGGGGACAGGGGGCGAGAGACCCAGTACTTC. This encodes CASSLGDRGRETQYF.

This rearrangement joins TRBV5-4 to TRBJ2-3, with TRBD2 matching over 9 bases. V shed 4 bases, J shed 2 bases, and the junction held 5 bases outside the gene matches. Germline CDR1 and CDR2: SGHNT and YYREEE (reference sequence). This CDR3 region has 15 residues. CDR3: CASSPTSGPTDTQYF. The CDR3 bases are TGTGCCAGCAGCCCGACTAGCGGACCCACAGATACGCAGTATTTT. Full variable domain (remainder filled in from reference TRBV5-4 and TRBJ2-3): ETGVTQSPTHLIKTRGQQVTLRCSSQSGHNTVSWYQQALGQGPQFIFQYYREEENGRGNFPPRFSGLQFPNYSSELNVNALELDDSALYLCASSPTSGPTDTQYFGPGTRLTVL.

This chain uses TRBV19 with TRBJ1-2, with D possibly being TRBD1 (5 bases). This CDR3 has 13 amino acids. Trimming took 2 bases from V and 7 from J, leaving 11 bases between them. The germline gives CDR1 LNHDA, CDR2 SQIVND (reference sequence). In DNA form, the CDR3 reads TGTGCCAGTAGTATAAGCGGGGCAGGTGGCTACACCTTC. This gives the protein CASSISGAGGYTF.

The chain links TRBV4-1 to TRBJ2-5; the D gene is possibly TRBD1 (5 bases). Germline CDR1 MGHRA, CDR2 YSYEKL. The CDR3 contains 16 residues. The germline V and J ends were trimmed by 0 bases and 2 bases, with 13 bases remaining between them. The DNA for the CDR3 is TGCGCCAGCAGCCAAGAAAGGGGATGGGGTCAAGAGACCCAGTACTTC. Translation: CASSQERGWGQETQYF.

The V call is TRBV3-1 (or the pseudogene TRBV3-2), the J call TRBJ2-7; 9 bases fit TRBD2. This CDR3 has 14 amino acids. V was clipped by 4 bases and J by 0 bases; unmatched bases: 1. Germline lookup yields CDR1 LGHDT and CDR2 YNNKEL (reference sequence). CDR3 region: CASSPGLASYEQYF. The CDR3 DNA follows: TGTGCCAGCAGCCCGGGACTAGCCTCCTACGAGCAGTACTTC.

Only one count was recorded for this clone. V and J are TRBV24-1 and TRBJ2-2; 9 nucleotides line up with TRBD2. CDR1 and CDR2 (germline): KGHDR, SFDVKD. V gave up 3 bases and J gave up 0 bases; unmatched junction bases: 1. The CDR3 covers 16 residues. DNA of the CDR3: TGTGCCACCAGTGATCCTAGCGGGGCGAACACCGGGGAGCTGTTTTTT. Its protein is CATSDPSGANTGELFF.

The chain links TRBV18 to TRBJ2-3; D possibly corresponds to TRBD1 (6 bases). The CDR3 loop spans 13 amino acids. Trimming cost V 5 bases and J 6 bases, with 12 bases left between them. CDR1 and CDR2 (germline): KGHSH, LQKENI. The DNA for the CDR3 is TGTGCCAGCTCAGCGCAGGGGTTGGATACGCAGTATTTT. Its translation: CASSAQGLDTQYF.

This chain connects TRBV5-1 to TRBJ2-2; D not resolved. Germline V gives CDR1 SGHRS, CDR2 YFSETQ. Trimming took 3 bases from V and 0 from J, leaving 9 bases between them. CDR3 length: 15 amino acids. The CDR3 is CASSSRLANTGELFF. For the CDR3, the DNA is TGCGCCAGCAGCTCTCGGTTAGCGAACACCGGGGAGCTGTTTTTT.

The CDR3 is CASSSGDRRETQYF. CDR3 in DNA: TGTGCCAGCAGTAGCGGGGACAGGAGGGAGACCCAGTACTTC. V gene TRBV2 combines with J gene TRBJ2-5; possible D gene TRBD1, 8 bases. CDR3 length: 14 amino acids. The V end was cut by 5 bases, the J end by 5 bases, with 15 bases between. Germline CDR1 SNHLY, CDR2 FYNNEI.

This chain links TRBV5-1 with TRBJ2-2, with 8 bases identical to TRBD1. The CDR3 is made up of 15 amino acids. Germline loops: CDR1 SGHRS, CDR2 YFSETQ. Losses at the gene ends were 3 bases for V and 1 base for J; bases not matched to a gene: 2. The CDR3 region is CASSSDRVNTGELFF. The CDR3 bases are TGCGCCAGCAGCTCGGACAGGGTGAACACCGGGGAGCTGTTTTTT.

This sequence joins TRBV28 and TRBJ1-1, with a tentative D call TRBD1 (5 bases). The CDR3 extends over 14 amino acids. V was trimmed by 6 bases and J by 0 bases, leaving 11 bases between them. The germline V gene has CDR1 MDHEN and CDR2 SYDVKM. The CDR3 region has the DNA TGTGCCAGCAGGGAGACAGTCATGAACACTGAAGCTTTCTTT. Protein sequence: CASRETVMNTEAFF.

This rearrangement joins TRBV2 to TRBJ1-5; D is ambiguous. Germline CDR1 SNHLY, CDR2 FYNNEI. This CDR3 has 14 residues. Trimming cost V 7 bases and J 4 bases, with 14 bases left between them. The CDR3 DNA reads as TGTGCCAGCACAAGGACTCTTGTTAATCAGCCCCAGCATTTT. Its translation is CASTRTLVNQPQHF.

V is TRBV6-5 and J is TRBJ2-1; the D is unclear. The V gene's germline CDR1 is MNHEY and CDR2 SVGAGI. CDR3 length: 13 residues. Trimming removed 5 bases from V and 4 bases from J, with 9 bases in between. The CDR3 region has the DNA TGTGCCAGCAGTCCTCCTCTTTACAATGAGCAGTTCTTC. It specifies CASSPPLYNEQFF.

Here the CDR3 DNA reads TGTGCCAGCACCCAGGGTTCCCCCTACGAGCAGTACTTC. This translates into CASTQGSPYEQYF. V usage is TRBV6-5 and J usage is TRBJ2-7; D is possibly TRBD1 (5 bases). Trimming removed 7 bases from V and 2 bases from J, with 12 bases in between. The length of the CDR3 is 13 residues. Germline CDR1 reads MNHEY; CDR2 reads SVGAGI.

This clone has only a few counts. The chain is built from TRBV3-1 (or the pseudogene TRBV3-2) and TRBJ2-7; 10 nucleotides line up with TRBD2. Trimming at V came to 2 bases and at J to 5 bases, leaving 3 bases not matched to a gene. CDR1 LGHDT and CDR2 YNNKEL come from the germline V gene (reference sequence). CDR3 length: 14 amino acids. CDR3 DNA: TGTGCCAGCAGCCAACTAGCGGGAGTGGACGAGCAGTACTTC. Encoded protein: CASSQLAGVDEQYF.

This chain joins TRBV27 and TRBJ2-1, with TRBD1 identical over 7 bases. Germline V gene lookup returns CDR1 MNHEY and CDR2 SMNVEV (reference sequence). V was pared by 5 bases and J by 7 bases, with 11 bases of the junction left unmatched. The CDR3 sequence is 15 residues long. The CDR3 spells CASSTNRGGTNEQFF. The CDR3 coding sequence is TGTGCCAGCAGTACCAACAGGGGCGGCACAAATGAGCAGTTCTTC.

The J gene is TRBJ2-3, the V gene TRBV5-4, with TRBD2 matching over 7 bases. The germline V gene has CDR1 SGHNT and CDR2 YYREEE (reference sequence). CDR3 length: 14 residues. Trimming at V came to 1 base and at J to 1 base, leaving 0 bases not matched to a gene. The CDR3 sequence is CASSLRGGTDTQYF. As DNA, the CDR3 is TGTGCCAGCAGCTTGCGGGGGGGCACAGATACGCAGTATTTT.

The chain uses TRBV5-4 and TRBJ2-5; possible D gene TRBD1, 6 bases. This CDR3 has 14 residues. The germline gives CDR1 SGHNT, CDR2 YYREEE (reference sequence). V was cut by 0 bases and J by 6 bases, with 12 bases left in between. Here the CDR3 reads CASSLGSGDKTQYF. The CDR3 DNA is TGTGCCAGCAGCTTGGGGTCAGGGGATAAGACCCAGTACTTC.

The V and J genes are TRBV28 and TRBJ2-1, with 9 bases fitting TRBD1. Germline CDR1 and CDR2: MDHEN and SYDVKM. The length of the CDR3 is 15 residues. J gave up 3 bases and V 7 bases, and 7 bases lay outside the gene matches. CDR3 residues: CASTQWGQGYNEQFF. The CDR3 bases are TGTGCCAGCACCCAATGGGGACAGGGCTACAATGAGCAGTTCTTC.

CDR3 DNA sequence: TGTGCCAGCAAGCGAGCGGGGGCGAACACCGGGGAGCTGTTTTTT. It is translated as CASKRAGANTGELFF. V and J are TRBV6-5 and TRBJ2-2; 8 nucleotides match TRBD2. Germline CDR1 MNHEY, CDR2 SVGAGI. CDR3 length equals 15 residues. V trimming: 7 bases; J trimming: 0 bases; junction bases outside the gene matches: 4.

Worth noting for this clone: An end of the junction differs from the germline gene, which may be a read error. V usage is TRBV5-1 and J usage is TRBJ2-1; tentatively, D is TRBD1 (5 bases). The CDR3 runs 12 residues. CDR1 SGHRS and CDR2 YFSETQ come from the germline V gene. In DNA form, the CDR3 reads TGCGCCAGCAGCGTATCAGGGTCTTATGGGGTCTTC. This translates into CASSVSGSYGVF.